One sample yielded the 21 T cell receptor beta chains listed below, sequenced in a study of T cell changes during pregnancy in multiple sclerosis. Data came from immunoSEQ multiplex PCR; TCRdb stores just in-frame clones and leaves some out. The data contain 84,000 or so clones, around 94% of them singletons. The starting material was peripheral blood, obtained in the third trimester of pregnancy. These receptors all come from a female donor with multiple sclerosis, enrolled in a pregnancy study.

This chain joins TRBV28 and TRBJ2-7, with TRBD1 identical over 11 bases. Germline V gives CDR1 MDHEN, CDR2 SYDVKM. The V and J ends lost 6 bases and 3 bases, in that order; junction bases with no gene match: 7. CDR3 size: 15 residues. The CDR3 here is CASSRPGQGVYEQYF. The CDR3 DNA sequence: TGTGCCAGCAGCCGCCCGGGACAGGGGGTCTACGAGCAGTACTTC.

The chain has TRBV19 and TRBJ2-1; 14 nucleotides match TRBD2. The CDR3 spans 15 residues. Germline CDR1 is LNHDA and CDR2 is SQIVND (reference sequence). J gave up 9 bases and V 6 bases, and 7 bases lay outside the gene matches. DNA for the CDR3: TGTGCCAGTAGCTCGACTAGCGGGAGGGTCGGTGAGCAGTTCTTC. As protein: CASSSTSGRVGEQFF.

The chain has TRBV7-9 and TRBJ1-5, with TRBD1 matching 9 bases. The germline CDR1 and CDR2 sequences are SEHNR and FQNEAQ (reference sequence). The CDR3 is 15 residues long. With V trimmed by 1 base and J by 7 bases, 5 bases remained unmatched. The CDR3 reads CASSLDGTGLQPQHF. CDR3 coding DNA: TGTGCCAGCAGCTTAGACGGGACAGGGCTCCAGCCCCAGCATTTT.

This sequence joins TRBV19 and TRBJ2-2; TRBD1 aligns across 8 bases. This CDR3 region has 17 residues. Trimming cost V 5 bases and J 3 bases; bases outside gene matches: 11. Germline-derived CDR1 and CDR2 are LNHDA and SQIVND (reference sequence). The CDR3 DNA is TGTGCCAGTAGTGTCCCCGGACAGGGAAGTGACACCGGGGAGCTGTTTTTT. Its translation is CASSVPGQGSDTGELFF.

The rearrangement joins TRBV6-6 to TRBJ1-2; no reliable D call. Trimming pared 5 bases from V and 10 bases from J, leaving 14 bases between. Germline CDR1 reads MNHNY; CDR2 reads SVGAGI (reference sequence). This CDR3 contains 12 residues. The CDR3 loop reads CASSQTGIDYTF. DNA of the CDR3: TGTGCCAGCAGTCAGACCGGGATTGACTACACCTTC.

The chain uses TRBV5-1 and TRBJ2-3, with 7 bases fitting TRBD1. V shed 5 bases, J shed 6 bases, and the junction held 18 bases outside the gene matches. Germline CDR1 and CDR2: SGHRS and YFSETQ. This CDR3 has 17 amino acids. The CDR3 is CASRPDRAISLKDTQYF. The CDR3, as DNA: TGCGCCAGCAGGCCAGACAGGGCCATTAGTTTAAAGGATACGCAGTATTTT. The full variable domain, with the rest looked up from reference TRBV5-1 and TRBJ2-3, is KAGVTQTPRYLIKTRGQQVTLSCSPISGHRSVSWYQQTPGQGLQFLFEYFSETQRNKGNFPGRFSGRQFSNSRSEMNVSTLELGDSALYLCASRPDRAISLKDTQYFGPGTRLTVL.

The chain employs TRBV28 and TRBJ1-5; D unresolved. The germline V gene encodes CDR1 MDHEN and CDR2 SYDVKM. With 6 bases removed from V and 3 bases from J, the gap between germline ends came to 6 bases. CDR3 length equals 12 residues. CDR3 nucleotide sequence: TGTGCCAGCAGCCGCGACAATCAGCCCCAGCATTTT. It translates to CASSRDNQPQHF.

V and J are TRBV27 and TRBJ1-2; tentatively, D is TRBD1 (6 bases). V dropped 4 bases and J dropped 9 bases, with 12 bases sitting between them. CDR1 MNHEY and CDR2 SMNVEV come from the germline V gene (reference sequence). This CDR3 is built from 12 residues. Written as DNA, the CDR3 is TGTGCCAGCAGTTCACAGGGTTTACGCTACACCTTC. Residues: CASSSQGLRYTF.

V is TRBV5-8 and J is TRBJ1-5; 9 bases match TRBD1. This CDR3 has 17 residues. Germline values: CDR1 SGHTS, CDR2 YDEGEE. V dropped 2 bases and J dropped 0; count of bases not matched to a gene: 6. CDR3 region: CASSFLQGALSNQPQHF. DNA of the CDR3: TGTGCCAGCAGCTTCCTACAGGGGGCCCTTAGCAATCAGCCCCAGCATTTT.

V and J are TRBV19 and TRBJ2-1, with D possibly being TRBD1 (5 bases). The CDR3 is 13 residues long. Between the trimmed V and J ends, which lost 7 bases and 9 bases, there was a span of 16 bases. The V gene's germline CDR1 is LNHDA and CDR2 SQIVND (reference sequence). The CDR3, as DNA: TGTGCCAGTACTGTGGACACGTGGGGTGAGCAGTTCTTC. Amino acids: CASTVDTWGEQFF.

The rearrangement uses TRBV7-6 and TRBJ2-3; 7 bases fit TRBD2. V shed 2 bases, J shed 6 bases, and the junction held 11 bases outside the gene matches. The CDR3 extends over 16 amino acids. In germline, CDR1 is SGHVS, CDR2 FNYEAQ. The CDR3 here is CASSLRAGVRVDTQYF. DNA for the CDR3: TGTGCCAGCAGCTTAAGGGCGGGAGTAAGAGTGGATACGCAGTATTTT. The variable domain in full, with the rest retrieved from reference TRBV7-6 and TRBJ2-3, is GAGVSQSPRYKVTKRGQDVALRCDPISGHVSLYWYRQALGQGPEFLTYFNYEAQQDKSGLPNDRFSAERPEGSISTLTIQRTEQRDSAMYRCASSLRAGVRVDTQYFGPGTRLTVL.

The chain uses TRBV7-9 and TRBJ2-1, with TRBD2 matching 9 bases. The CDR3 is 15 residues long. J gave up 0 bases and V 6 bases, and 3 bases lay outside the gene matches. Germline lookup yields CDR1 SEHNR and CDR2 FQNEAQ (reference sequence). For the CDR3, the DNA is TGTGCCAGCAGAGGTAGCGGGAGCTCCTACAATGAGCAGTTCTTC. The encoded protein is CASRGSGSSYNEQFF.

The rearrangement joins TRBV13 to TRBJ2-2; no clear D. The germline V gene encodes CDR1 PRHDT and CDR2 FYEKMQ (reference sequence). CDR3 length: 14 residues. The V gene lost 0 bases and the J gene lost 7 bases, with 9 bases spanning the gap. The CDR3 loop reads CASSLGLRGGELFF. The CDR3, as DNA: TGTGCCAGCAGCTTAGGCCTAAGAGGCGGGGAGCTGTTTTTT. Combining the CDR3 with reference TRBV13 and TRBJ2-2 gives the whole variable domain AAGVIQSPRHLIKEKRETATLKCYPIPRHDTVYWYQQGPGQDPQFLISFYEKMQSDKGSIPDRFSAQQFSDYHSELNMSSLELGDSALYFCASSLGLRGGELFFGEGSRLTVL.

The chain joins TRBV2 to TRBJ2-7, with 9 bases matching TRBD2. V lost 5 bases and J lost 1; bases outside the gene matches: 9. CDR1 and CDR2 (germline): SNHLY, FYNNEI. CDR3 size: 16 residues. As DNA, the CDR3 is TGTGCCAGCAGTCTAGGGACTAGCTCGGGATCCTACGAGCAGTACTTC. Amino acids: CASSLGTSSGSYEQYF. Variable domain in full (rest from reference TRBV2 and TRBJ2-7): EPEVTQTPSHQVTQMGQEVILRCVPISNHLYFYWYRQILGQKVEFLVSFYNNEISEKSEIFDDQFSVERPDGSNFTLKIRSTKLEDSAMYFCASSLGTSSGSYEQYFGPGTRLTVT.

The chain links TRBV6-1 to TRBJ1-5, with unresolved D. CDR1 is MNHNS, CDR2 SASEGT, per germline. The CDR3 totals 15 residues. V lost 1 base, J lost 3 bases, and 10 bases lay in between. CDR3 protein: CASSEDRVSNQPQHF. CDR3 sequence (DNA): TGTGCCAGCAGTGAAGACAGAGTCTCCAATCAGCCCCAGCATTTT.

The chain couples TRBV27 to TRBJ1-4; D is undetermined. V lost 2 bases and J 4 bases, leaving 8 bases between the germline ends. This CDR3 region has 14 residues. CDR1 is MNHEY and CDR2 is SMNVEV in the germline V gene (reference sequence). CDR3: CASSLSPFNEKLFF. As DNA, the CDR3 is TGTGCCAGCAGTTTAAGCCCCTTTAATGAAAAACTGTTTTTT. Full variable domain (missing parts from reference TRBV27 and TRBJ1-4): EAQVTQNPRYLITVTGKKLTVTCSQNMNHEYMSWYRQDPGLGLRQIYYSMNVEVTDKGDVPEGYKVSRKEKRNFPLILESPSPNQTSLYFCASSLSPFNEKLFFGSGTQLSVL.

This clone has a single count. CDR3 DNA: TGTGCCAGCAGCTTATTTGGACTAGCGGGAGATTCCGAGCAGTACTTC. Translating it yields CASSLFGLAGDSEQYF. The V gene is TRBV11-1, the J gene TRBJ2-7, with 13 nucleotides matching TRBD2. The junction had 7 bases not matched to a gene; V was cut back by 2 bases and J by 6 bases. The length of the CDR3 is 16 residues. Germline CDR1 SGHAT, CDR2 FQDESV (reference sequence).

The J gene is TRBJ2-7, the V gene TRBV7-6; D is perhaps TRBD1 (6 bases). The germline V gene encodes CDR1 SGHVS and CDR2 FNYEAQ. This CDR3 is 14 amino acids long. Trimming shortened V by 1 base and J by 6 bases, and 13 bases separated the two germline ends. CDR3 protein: CASSLGPGESEQYF. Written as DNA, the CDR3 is TGTGCCAGCAGCTTAGGACCAGGGGAGTCCGAGCAGTACTTC.

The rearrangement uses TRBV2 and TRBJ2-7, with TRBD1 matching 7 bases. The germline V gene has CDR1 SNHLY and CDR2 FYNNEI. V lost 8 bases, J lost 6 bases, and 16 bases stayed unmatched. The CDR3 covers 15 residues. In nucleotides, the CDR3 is TGTGCCAGCTCAGACAGGGAACCAGCTCTATCCGAGCAGTACTTC. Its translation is CASSDREPALSEQYF.

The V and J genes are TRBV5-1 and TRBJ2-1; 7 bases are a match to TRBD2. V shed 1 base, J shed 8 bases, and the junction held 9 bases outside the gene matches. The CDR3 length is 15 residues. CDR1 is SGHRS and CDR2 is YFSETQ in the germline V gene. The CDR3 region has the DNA TGCGCCAGCAGCTTGAGAGGGGTCCGGGGGGATGAGCAGTTCTTC. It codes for CASSLRGVRGDEQFF. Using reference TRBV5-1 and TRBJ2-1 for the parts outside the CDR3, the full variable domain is KAGVTQTPRYLIKTRGQQVTLSCSPISGHRSVSWYQQTPGQGLQFLFEYFSETQRNKGNFPGRFSGRQFSNSRSEMNVSTLELGDSALYLCASSLRGVRGDEQFFGPGTRLTVL.

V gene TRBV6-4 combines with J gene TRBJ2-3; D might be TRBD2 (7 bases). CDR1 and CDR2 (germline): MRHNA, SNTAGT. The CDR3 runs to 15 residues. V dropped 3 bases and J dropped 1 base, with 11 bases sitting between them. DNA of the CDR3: TGTGCCAGCAGTGAGGGGGCGGGAGGCACAGATACGCAGTATTTT. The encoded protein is CASSEGAGGTDTQYF.